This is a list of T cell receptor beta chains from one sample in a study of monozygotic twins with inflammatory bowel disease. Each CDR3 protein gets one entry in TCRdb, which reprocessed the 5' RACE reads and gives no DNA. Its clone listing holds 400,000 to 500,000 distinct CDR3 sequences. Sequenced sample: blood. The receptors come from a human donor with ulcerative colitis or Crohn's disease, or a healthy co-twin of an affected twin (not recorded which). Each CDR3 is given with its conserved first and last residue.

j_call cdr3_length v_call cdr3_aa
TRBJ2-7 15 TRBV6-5 CASSYSMDGSGQQYF
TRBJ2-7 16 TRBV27 CASRRGTDRGPYEQYF
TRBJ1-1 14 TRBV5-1 CASSVGQSNTEAFF
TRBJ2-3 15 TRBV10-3 CAISESSAGEGTQYF
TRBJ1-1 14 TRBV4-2 CASSQDRGIGEAFF
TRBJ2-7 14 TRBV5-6 CASSFGQSTYEQYF
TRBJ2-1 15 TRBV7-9 CASRLAGGGMDEQFF
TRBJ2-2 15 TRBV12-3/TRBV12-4 CTSSQGAWDTGELFF
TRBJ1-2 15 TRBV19 CASSMGDRGYYGYTF
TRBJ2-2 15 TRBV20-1 CSAPLLAENTGELFF
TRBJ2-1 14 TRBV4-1 CASKAGGAYNEQFF
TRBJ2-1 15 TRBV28 CASSLSRGNYNEQFF
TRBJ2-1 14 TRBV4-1 CASSQERGTRPEVF
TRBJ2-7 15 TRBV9 CASSVSSYGGDEQYF
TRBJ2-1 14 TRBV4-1 CASSPGPAPNEQFF
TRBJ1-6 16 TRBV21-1 CASSTLGTGDNSPLHF
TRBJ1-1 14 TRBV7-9 CASSLDLGNTEAFF
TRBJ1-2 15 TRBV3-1 CASSQDLRKSGGYTF
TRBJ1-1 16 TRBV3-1 CASSPSAVGGRTEAFF
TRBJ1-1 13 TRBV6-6 CASRLTGDTEAFF
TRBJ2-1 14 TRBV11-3 CASSSSGGASEQFF
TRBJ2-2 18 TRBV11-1 CASSFDPDGVTNTGELFF
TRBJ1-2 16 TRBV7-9 CASSLAVAVGLSGYTF
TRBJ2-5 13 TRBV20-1 CSGTTGDRETQYF
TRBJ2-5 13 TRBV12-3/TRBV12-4 CASSFTDQETQYF
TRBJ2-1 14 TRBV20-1 CSASLADSYNEQFF
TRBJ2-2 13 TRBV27 CASSFQATGELFF
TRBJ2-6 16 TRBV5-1 CASSSAGGSGANVLTF
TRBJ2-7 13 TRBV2 CASIDGTPYEQYF
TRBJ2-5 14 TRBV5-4 CASSSLDGKETQYF
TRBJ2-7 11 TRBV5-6 CASSSGLEQYF
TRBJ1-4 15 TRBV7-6 CASSPGSTAGEKLFF
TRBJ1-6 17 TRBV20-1 CSARNPDRSSYNSPLHF
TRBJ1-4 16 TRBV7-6 CASSLALPGNSEKLFF
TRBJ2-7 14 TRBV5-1 CASSLRTGDAEQYF
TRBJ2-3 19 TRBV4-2 CASSAPGTSGRGRTDTQYF
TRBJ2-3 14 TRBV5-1 CASSRSGGDIPQYF
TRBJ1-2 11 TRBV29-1 CSVEGGYGYTF
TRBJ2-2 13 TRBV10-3 CATDRVGSGELFF
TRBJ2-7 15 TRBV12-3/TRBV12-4 CASTDSPGTFYEQYF
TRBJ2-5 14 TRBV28 CASSFPNRRETQYF
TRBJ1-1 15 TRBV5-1 CASSLAPGQGTEAFF
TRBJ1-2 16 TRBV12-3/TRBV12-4 CASKRSGTGGGYGYTF
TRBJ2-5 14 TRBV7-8 CASSRRQIGETQYF
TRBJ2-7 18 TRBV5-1 CASSPGLAGALLLYEQYF
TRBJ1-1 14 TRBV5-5 CASSPLSRNTEAFF